The next 3 T cell receptor beta chains were all read from a single sample in a study of blood T cell repertoires in COVID-19. The repertoire was sequenced with immunoSEQ multiplex PCR; TCRdb's copy has only in-frame clones and lacks some. The table has fewer than 75,000 clones, almost 80% seen once; the top ten hold 3.2%. The sequencing sample was made of peripheral blood. Source of these receptors: a man aged 60-69 years with acute or convalescent COVID-19.

The chain employs TRBV24-1 and TRBJ2-5, with no clear D. This CDR3 region has 11 residues. The V gene's germline CDR1 is KGHDR and CDR2 SFDVKD. With 3 bases removed from V and 7 bases from J, the gap between germline ends came to 5 bases. The DNA of the CDR3 is TGTGCCACCAGTGATGAGTGGACCCAGTACTTC. Residues: CATSDEWTQYF.

This chain connects TRBV5-1 to TRBJ2-3; TRBD2 might be the D (5 bases). Germline CDR1 is SGHRS and CDR2 is YFSETQ. The CDR3 spans 14 residues. Trimming stripped 4 bases from V and 2 bases from J, with 11 bases between. The CDR3 DNA reads TGCGCCAGCAGCCCGGGATCCCTCACAGATACGCAGTATTTT. Translated: CASSPGSLTDTQYF.

This chain connects TRBV27 to TRBJ2-7; maybe TRBD1 (6 bases). The CDR3 is 15 residues long. Germline CDR1 and CDR2: MNHEY and SMNVEV (reference sequence). Trimming took 5 bases from V and 6 from J, leaving 20 bases between them. Here the CDR3 DNA reads TGTGCCAGCAGTACCCTCCTGGGGGCGAGGTCCGAGCAGTACTTC. It is translated as CASSTLLGARSEQYF.